This T cell receptor beta chain stems from a study of cytomegalovirus exposure and HLA in healthy donors. Study-wide findings and caveats: Three of the chains that were CMV-associated were confirmed in vitro to be specific for CMV antigens.

The CDR3 loop spans 15 amino acids. CDR1 MNHEY and CDR2 SVGAGI come from the germline V gene. The ends lost 0 bases at V and 5 bases at J; junction bases unmatched: 2. PCR was performed using 60 Vbeta and 13 Jbeta primers. The method was immunoSEQ multiplex PCR; TCRdb's version includes in-frame clones alone and lacks a portion of them. The sample carries about 180,000 clones, approximately 88% recorded once. A word on this clone: Its target is not known.

This clonotype was sampled from a boy aged 2 to 10 in good health and CMV-seronegative. The sequenced material came from PBMCs. The rearrangement joins TRBV6-5 to TRBJ2-1; TRBD2 matches 9 bases. CDR3 residues: CASSYSTSGHNEQFF. CDR3 DNA: TGTGCCAGCAGTTACTCGACTAGCGGACACAATGAGCAGTTCTTC.